Listed below are T cell receptor beta chains from one sample, sequenced in a study of blood T cells in healthy people across ages. Each CDR3 protein gets one entry after TCRdb re-called the 5' RACE reads with MiXCR. This sample has about 800,000 distinct CDR3 sequences; about 25% occur once, and the top ten carry 3% to 4%. The same sample was also used in a study of T cells of mothers and their children.

The sample comprised blood. Every receptor here comes from a boy aged 5 to 17 in good health. CDR3s include the opening cysteine and the closing phenylalanine or tryptophan. Each record gives: V gene, clone size, J gene, D gene, CDR3 protein, CDR3 DNA. D genes are given only for firm matches. Clone size, where shown, is once, few, many, or a class for clones that have expanded.

>TRBV5-1|-|TRBJ1-3|-
CASSSGTGNTIYF
TGCGCCAGCAGCTCGGGGACTGGAAACACCATATATTTT
>TRBV6-5|few|TRBJ2-1|-
CASKGTPSSYNEQFF
TGTGCCAGCAAAGGGACTCCGAGCTCCTACAATGAGCAGTTCTTC
>TRBV12-3/TRBV12-4|few|TRBJ1-1|TRBD1
CASRVTGGNTEAFF
TGTGCCAGCAGAGTAACAGGGGGGAACACTGAAGCTTTCTTT
>TRBV4-3|-|TRBJ2-1|-
CASSLGLRSYNEQFF
TGCGCCAGCAGCCTAGGACTCCGATCCTACAATGAGCAGTTCTTC
>TRBV28|-|TRBJ2-5|-
CASSFGVGFWQETQYF
TGTGCCAGCAGTTTTGGGGTAGGGTTCTGGCAAGAGACCCAGTACTTC
>TRBV7-9|few|TRBJ2-7|-
CASSLEGVPYEQYF
TGTGCCAGCAGCTTAGAGGGAGTTCCCTACGAGCAGTACTTC
>TRBV6-1|few|TRBJ2-5|TRBD1
CASSDPGQGPPLETQYF
TGTGCCAGCAGTGACCCGGGACAGGGGCCCCCACTGGAGACCCAGTACTTC
>TRBV7-3|-|TRBJ1-2|-
CASSLTTSDSYGYTF
TGTGCCAGCAGCTTAACAACTTCGGACAGCTATGGCTACACCTTC
>TRBV24-1|-|TRBJ1-2|-
CATSDRQDGYTF
TGTGCCACCAGTGATCGACAGGATGGCTACACCTTC
>TRBV15|-|TRBJ1-4|-
CATGPGLMGKLFF
TGTGCCACCGGACCGGGCCTCATGGGAAAACTGTTTTTT
>TRBV15|-|TRBJ2-3|-
CATSRIRGQGTDTQYF
TGTGCCACCAGCAGGATCAGGGGTCAGGGCACAGATACGCAGTATTTT
>TRBV5-1|few|TRBJ2-5|-
CASSVEGHPVF
TGCGCCAGCAGCGTAGAGGGACATCCGGTCTTC
>TRBV20-1|-|TRBJ2-5|-
CSAPRPEQETQYF
TGCAGTGCTCCCCGACCGGAACAAGAGACCCAGTACTTC
>TRBV10-3|few|TRBJ2-3|TRBD2
CAISERLASGDTDTQYF
TGTGCCATCAGTGAGCGACTGGCTAGCGGGGATACAGATACGCAGTATTTT
>TRBV12-3/TRBV12-4|few|TRBJ1-4|-
CASSSPTGIHAKLFF
TGTGCCAGCAGTTCGCCAACAGGAATTCACGCAAAACTGTTTTTT
>TRBV28|many|TRBJ2-5|TRBD2
CASSLRGDQETQYF
TGTGCCAGCAGTTTGCGGGGGGACCAAGAGACCCAGTACTTC
>TRBV18|few|TRBJ2-7|-
CASSPGRRVDEQYF
TGTGCCAGCTCACCAGGGCGCAGGGTTGACGAGCAGTACTTC
>TRBV5-1|-|TRBJ2-1|TRBD2
CASSLLAGGPTEQFF
TGCGCCAGCAGCTTACTAGCGGGGGGTCCCACAGAGCAGTTCTTC
>TRBV9|many|TRBJ2-3|-
CASSGTTDTQYF
TGTGCCAGCAGTGGAACCACAGATACGCAGTATTTT
>TRBV5-1|-|TRBJ2-5|-
CASSRDGTQETQYF
TGCGCCAGCAGTCGGGACGGCACCCAAGAGACCCAGTACTTC
>TRBV6-5|few|TRBJ2-3|TRBD2
CASAIGGSTDTQYF
TGTGCCAGCGCGATCGGGGGGAGCACAGATACGCAGTATTTT
>TRBV6-2/TRBV6-3|-|TRBJ1-2|TRBD1
CASSQWTGNYGYTF
TGTGCCAGCAGTCAATGGACAGGCAACTATGGCTACACCTTC
>TRBV19|few|TRBJ2-4|TRBD1
CASTLTTGSIQYF
TGTGCCAGCACTCTCACGACAGGGAGCATTCAGTACTTC
>TRBV28|-|TRBJ1-4|TRBD1
CASSGQGRGNEKLFF
TGTGCCAGCAGTGGACAGGGTCGAGGGAATGAAAAACTGTTTTTT
>TRBV9|-|TRBJ1-1|-
CASSVGVSTMNTEAFF
TGTGCCAGCAGCGTAGGCGTCTCTACGATGAACACTGAAGCTTTCTTT
>TRBV6-5|few|TRBJ2-7|-
CASGTEIHYEQYF
TGTGCCAGCGGTACAGAAATCCACTACGAGCAGTACTTC
>TRBV6-6|few|TRBJ1-4|-
CASGLAGIHEKLFF
TGTGCCAGCGGCTTGGCAGGCATACACGAAAAACTGTTTTTT
>TRBV5-4|-|TRBJ2-5|-
CASTLLWEETQYF
TGTGCCAGCACCCTGTTGTGGGAAGAGACCCAGTACTTC
>TRBV21-1|-|TRBJ2-7|-
CASVPWRANEQYF
TGTGCCAGCGTCCCCTGGCGGGCCAACGAGCAGTACTTC
>TRBV4-2|many|TRBJ2-5|TRBD2
CASSQDGTSGQETQYF
TGTGCCAGCAGCCAAGATGGGACTAGCGGGCAAGAGACCCAGTACTTC
>TRBV27|-|TRBJ1-1|TRBD1
CASRGLKGGRDTEAFF
TGTGCCAGCAGAGGACTTAAAGGGGGCAGGGACACTGAAGCTTTCTTT